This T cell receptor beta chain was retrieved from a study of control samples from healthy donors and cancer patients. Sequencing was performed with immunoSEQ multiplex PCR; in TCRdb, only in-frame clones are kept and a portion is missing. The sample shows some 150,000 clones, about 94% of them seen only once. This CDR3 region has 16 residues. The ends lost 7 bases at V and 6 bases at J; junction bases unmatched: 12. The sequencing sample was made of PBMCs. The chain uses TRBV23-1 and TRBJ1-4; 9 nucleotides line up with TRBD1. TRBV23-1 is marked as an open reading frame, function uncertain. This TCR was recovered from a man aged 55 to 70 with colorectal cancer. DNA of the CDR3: TGCGCCAGCATCCCAGCTACCGGGACAGGGCATGAAAAACTGTTTTTT. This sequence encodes CASIPATGTGHEKLFF.